A selection of T cell receptor beta chains follows, all from one sample in a study of OX40 agonist ivuxolimab in advanced cancers. Sequencing was performed with immunoSEQ multiplex PCR; in TCRdb, only in-frame clones are kept and a portion is missing. The sample yields approximately 130,000 clones, about 92% seen once. Sample: CD4+ or CD8+ T cells sorted from blood, taken in a trial of the OX40 agonist ivuxolimab. These receptors were taken from an adult with an advanced solid tumor such as melanoma, head and neck, liver or kidney cancer. Both conserved end residues are part of each CDR3.

TRBJ2-5,TRBV7-2,CASSLVGGRETQYF
TRBJ2-2,TRBV7-6,CASSSGTSGGTGELFF
TRBJ1-6,TRBV29-1,CSVGEGRNNSPLHF
TRBJ1-5,TRBV18,CASSRQADQPQHF
TRBJ2-7,TRBV4-2,CASSQDPAGQGYEQYF
TRBJ2-7,TRBV18,CASSPRRPNPAYEQYF
TRBJ2-1,TRBV4-3,CASSQDRRAGSYNEQFF
TRBJ1-1,TRBV28,CASSLRGAVGTEAFF
TRBJ2-1,TRBV5-1,CASSLGDNGYHNEQFF
TRBJ1-2,TRBV28,CASTPQGPYGYTF
TRBJ1-2,TRBV7-9,CASSPGQGTNYGYTF
TRBJ2-7,TRBV13,CASSMATGPHAVITPYEQYF
TRBJ1-5,TRBV6-5,CASSSRDTNQPQHF
TRBJ1-1,TRBV6-5,CASNSNTEAFF
TRBJ2-2,TRBV7-2,CASSPQGAMNTGELFF
TRBJ2-7,TRBV9,CASSPRGAYEQYF
TRBJ2-5,TRBV7-8,CASSSGWGTQYF
TRBJ1-1,TRBV18,CASSLPGVNTEAFF
TRBJ2-7,TRBV6-6,CASSYSIASAYEQYF
TRBJ2-3,TRBV5-1,CASSLTGTGTDTQYF
TRBJ2-1,TRBV7-9,CASSLVSGRGNEQFF
TRBJ1-5,TRBV6-5,CASGDRHRDQPQHF
TRBJ2-1,TRBV4-3,CASSPRAQGAYNEQFF